What follows is one T cell receptor (beta chain) and its context. These data are taken from a study of blood T cell repertoires in COVID-19. Assay used: immunoSEQ multiplex PCR; TCRdb lists only in-frame clones, some missing. Of 150,000 to 250,000 clones detected, roughly three quarters appear once; the ten largest clones hold approximately 5.9%. This CDR3 is built from 19 residues. V was cut by 2 bases and J by 0 bases, with 20 bases left in between. Germline CDR1 and CDR2: SNHLY and FYNNEI. Sequencing was performed on peripheral blood. This receptor was taken from a woman in her thirties or forties with COVID-19, enrolled during active disease. V gene TRBV2 combines with J gene TRBJ1-3, with a weak D call TRBD1 (5 bases). The CDR3 here is CASSELQGLRTLSGNTIYF. The CDR3 DNA is TGTGCCAGCAGTGAATTGCAGGGATTAAGGACCCTCTCTGGAAACACCATATATTTT. Filled out from reference TRBV2 and TRBJ1-3, the complete variable domain reads EPEVTQTPSHQVTQMGQEVILRCVPISNHLYFYWYRQILGQKVEFLVSFYNNEISEKSEIFDDQFSVERPDGSNFTLKIRSTKLEDSAMYFCASSELQGLRTLSGNTIYFGEGSWLTVV.